This TCR beta chain was sequenced for a study of CD8 T cells in Susac syndrome. Random hexamers were used to reverse transcribe an amount of 0.5 to 1 ug RNA. Across 54 Vbeta and 13 Jbeta, immunoSEQ multiplex PCR amplified TCR beta CDR3. TCRdb passed the immunoSEQ multiplex PCR reads through MiXCR, listing each CDR3 protein once. This table has approximately 76,000 distinct CDR3 sequences, over 85% appearing once. Sequenced: CD8+ T cells from PBMCs. This clonotype was sampled from a human donor with multiple sclerosis.

The CDR3 nucleotides read TGTGCCAGCGAGGGACTAGCGGGACAAATCTCCTACGAGCAGTACTTC. Translating it yields CASEGLAGQISYEQYF. J is TRBJ2-7 and V is TRBV6-2 or TRBV6-3; 13 bases fit TRBD2. J gave up 0 bases and V 8 bases, and 7 bases lay outside the gene matches. Germline V gene lookup returns CDR1 MNHEY and CDR2 SVGEGT. This CDR3 is 16 amino acids long.